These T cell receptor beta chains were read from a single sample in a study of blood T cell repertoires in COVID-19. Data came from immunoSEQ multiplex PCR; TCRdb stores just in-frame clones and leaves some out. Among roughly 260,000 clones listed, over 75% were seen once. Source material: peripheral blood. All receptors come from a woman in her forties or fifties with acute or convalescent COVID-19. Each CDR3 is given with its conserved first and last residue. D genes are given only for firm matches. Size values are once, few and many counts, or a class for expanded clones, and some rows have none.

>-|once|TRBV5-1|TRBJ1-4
TGCGCCAGCAGCCAACCGTCAGGCGCGAATGAAAAACTGTTTTTT
CASSQPSGANEKLFF
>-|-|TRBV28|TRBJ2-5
TGTGCCAGCAGTTTCCGCCCTATTGAGACCCAGTACTTC
CASSFRPIETQYF
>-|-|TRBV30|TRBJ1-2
TGTGCCTGGAGCCCACCTTTCCTTACAGGGAACTATGGCTACACCTTC
CAWSPPFLTGNYGYTF
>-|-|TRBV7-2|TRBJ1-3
TGTGCCAGCAGCTTTAGAGTTTCTGGAAACACCATATATTTT
CASSFRVSGNTIYF
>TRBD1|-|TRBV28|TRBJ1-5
TGTGCCAGCCGCCGACAGGGGGATCAGCCCCAGCATTTT
CASRRQGDQPQHF
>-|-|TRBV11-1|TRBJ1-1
TGTGCCAGCAGCTTAGCCTACAGGGCTGAAGCTTTCTTT
CASSLAYRAEAFF
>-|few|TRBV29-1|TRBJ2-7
TGCAGCGTCCTAGGACCGGGACTCACAGAGGAGCAGTACTTC
CSVLGPGLTEEQYF
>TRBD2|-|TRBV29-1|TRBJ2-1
TGCAGCGTTGGAGGGCGGGAGGGCCTGGATGAGCAGTTCTTC
CSVGGREGLDEQFF
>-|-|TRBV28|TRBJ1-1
TGTGCCAGCAGCTCGCCAAGACAGAGCTCCCGGGACACTGAAGCTTTCTTT
CASSSPRQSSRDTEAFF
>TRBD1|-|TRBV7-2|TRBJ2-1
TGTGCCAGCAGTGCCGACAGGGGCTCCTACAATGAGCAGTTCTTC
CASSADRGSYNEQFF
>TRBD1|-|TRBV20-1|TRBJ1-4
TGCAGTGCTAGTCCGTCGGGACAGACAACTGAAAAACTGTTTTTT
CSASPSGQTTEKLFF
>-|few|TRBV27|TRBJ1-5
TGTGCCAGCAGTTTGAGGGCCCGCGGGGGGCCCCAGCATTTT
CASSLRARGGPQHF
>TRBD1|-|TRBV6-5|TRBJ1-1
TGTGCCAGCAGCTGGGGGACAGGATTGAACACTGAAGCTTTCTTT
CASSWGTGLNTEAFF
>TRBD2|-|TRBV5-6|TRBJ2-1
TGTGCCAGCAGCATGGGACTAGCGGGAGGAATCTCCTCCTACAATGAGCAGTTCTTC
CASSMGLAGGISSYNEQFF
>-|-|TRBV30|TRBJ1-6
TGTGCCTGGACCGGCTCAGGGGCATATAATTCACCCCTCCACTTT
CAWTGSGAYNSPLHF
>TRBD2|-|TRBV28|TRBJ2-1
TGTGCCAGCAGTACCGGGACTAGCGGGAGAAATGAGCAGTTCTTC
CASSTGTSGRNEQFF
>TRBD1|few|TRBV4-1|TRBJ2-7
TGCGCCAGCAGCCTCTCTCCGACAGGGGGCCCCGAGCAGTACTTC
CASSLSPTGGPEQYF
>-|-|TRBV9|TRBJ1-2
TGTGCCAGCAGCGTAGAAGGGGTGACAGGCTATGGCTACACCTTC
CASSVEGVTGYGYTF
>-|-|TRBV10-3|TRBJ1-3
TGTGCCATCAGTGATCCAGGGAAAGGAAACACCATATATTTT
CAISDPGKGNTIYF
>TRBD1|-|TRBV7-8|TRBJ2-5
TGTGCCAGCAGCTTAGGAGAACAGGGGGCCTCCCGGGTGACCCAGTACTTC
CASSLGEQGASRVTQYF
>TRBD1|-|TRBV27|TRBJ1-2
TGTGCCAGCAGGCGGATGACAGGGGGCGACTATGGCTACACCTTC
CASRRMTGGDYGYTF
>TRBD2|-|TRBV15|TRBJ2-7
TGTGCCACCAAACGGACTAGCGGGAGCACCTACGAGCAGTACTTC
CATKRTSGSTYEQYF
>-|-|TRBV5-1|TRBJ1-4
TGCGCCAGCAGCCCGACAGCAACTAATGAAAAACTGTTTTTT
CASSPTATNEKLFF
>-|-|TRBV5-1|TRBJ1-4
TGCGCCAGCAGCCGAGGGGGAGACAATGAAAAACTGTTTTTT
CASSRGGDNEKLFF
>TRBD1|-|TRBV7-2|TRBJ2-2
TGTGCCAGCAGCGACGGACAGGGTCGGTGGGAGCTGTTTTTT
CASSDGQGRWELFF
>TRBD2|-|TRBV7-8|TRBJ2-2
TGTGCCAGCAGCTTAGAAGGCGGGAGAGTCACCGGGGAGCTGTTTTTT
CASSLEGGRVTGELFF
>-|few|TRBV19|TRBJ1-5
TGTGCCAGTAGATTCAGGGATGAGAGCAATCAGCCCCAGCATTTT
CASRFRDESNQPQHF
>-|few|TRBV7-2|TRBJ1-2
TGTGCCAGCAGCTTAGCAGAGCCAAATTATGGCTACACCTTC
CASSLAEPNYGYTF
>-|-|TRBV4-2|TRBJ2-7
TGTGCCAGCAGCCAAGATCAGGGTTCCTACGAGCAGTACTTC
CASSQDQGSYEQYF
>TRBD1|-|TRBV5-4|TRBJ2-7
TGTGCCAGCAGCTTGAGCGGGACAGGGGCATCCTACGAGCAGTACTTC
CASSLSGTGASYEQYF
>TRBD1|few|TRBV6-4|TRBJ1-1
TGTGCCAGCAGGCCGGACAGGGGGCTCACCACTGAAGCTTTCTTT
CASRPDRGLTTEAFF
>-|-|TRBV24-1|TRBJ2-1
TGTGCCACCAGTGCAGGGTCCCATGAGCAGTTCTTC
CATSAGSHEQFF
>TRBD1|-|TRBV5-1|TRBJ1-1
TGCGCCAGCAGCGTAACAGGGGGCGAGACTGAAGCTTTCTTT
CASSVTGGETEAFF
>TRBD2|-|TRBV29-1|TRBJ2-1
TGCAGCGCTGAACGCCTAGCGGTCAATGAGCAGTTCTTC
CSAERLAVNEQFF
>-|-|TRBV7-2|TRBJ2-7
TGTGCCAGCAGCGGACACCAAGGCTACGAGCAGTACTTC
CASSGHQGYEQYF
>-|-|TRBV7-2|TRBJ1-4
TGTGCCAGCAGCTTAAGGAGACAGTCTAATGGTGAAAAACTGTTTTTT
CASSLRRQSNGEKLFF
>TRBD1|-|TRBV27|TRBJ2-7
TGTGCCAGCAGGGGACAGCTACTCTACGAGCAGTACTTC
CASRGQLLYEQYF
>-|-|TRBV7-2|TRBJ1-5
TGTGCCAGCAGCCTACTCGGAGGGGTTCAGCCCCAGCATTTT
CASSLLGGVQPQHF
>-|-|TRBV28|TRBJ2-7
TGTGCCAGCAGTTTTGGAGGGGGGGCCTACGAGCAGTACTTC
CASSFGGGAYEQYF
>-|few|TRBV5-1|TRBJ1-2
TGCGCCAGCAGCTTGGGCCCGGACACTCACGAGGGCTACACCTTC
CASSLGPDTHEGYTF
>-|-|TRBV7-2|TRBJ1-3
TGTGCCAGCAGCCAACAGGGAGCGAACTCTGGAAACACCATATATTTT
CASSQQGANSGNTIYF
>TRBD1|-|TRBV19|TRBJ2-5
TGTGCCAGTAGCGAGACAGGGGATGAGACCCAGTACTTC
CASSETGDETQYF
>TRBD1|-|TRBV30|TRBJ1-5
TGTGCCTGGAACTCTGGGACAGATAACAATCAGCCCCAGCATTTT
CAWNSGTDNNQPQHF
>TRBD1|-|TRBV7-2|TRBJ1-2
TGTGCCAGCAGCCCTCAACAGGGGGCAGGGGCCTATGGCTACACCTTC
CASSPQQGAGAYGYTF
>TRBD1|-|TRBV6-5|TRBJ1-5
TGTGCCAGCAGTAACAGGGGGAATCAGCCCCAGCATTTT
CASSNRGNQPQHF
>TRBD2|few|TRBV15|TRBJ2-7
TGTGCCACCAGCAGAGATTTAGCTAGCGGGAGTTACGAGCAGTACTTC
CATSRDLASGSYEQYF
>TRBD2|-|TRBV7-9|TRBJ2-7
TGTGCCAGCAGCCCGGGACTAGCGGGAGATCGCTACGAGCAGTACTTC
CASSPGLAGDRYEQYF